This T cell receptor beta chain was sequenced in a study of T cell repertoires in cytomegalovirus infection. Study-level background: Matching HLA type and CMV infection were both indicated by public TCR beta signatures. Overall study findings and caveats: Ex vivo, HLA-C-restricted CMV-specific TCR beta clonotypes prevailed over the rest of the response.

Note on this clonotype: Its antigen is unidentified.

The V gene's germline CDR1 is KGHSH and CDR2 LQKENI. Germline trimming cut 3 bases from V and 6 bases from J; bases unmatched to any gene: 14. The CDR3 is made up of 17 amino acids. From the reads, TCRdb called clonotypes with MiXCR, one entry per CDR3 protein. The sample carries about 480,000 distinct CDR3 sequences, 25% to 35% recorded once. The clonotype comes from a human donor in good health (CMV status not recorded). Some clones in this sample may be carry-over from other donors' samples. This chain joins TRBV18 and TRBJ2-1; 7 nucleotides agree with TRBD2. The specimen was cultured PBMCs, collected from culture after CMV antigen stimulation. CDR3 sequence (DNA): TGTGCCAGCTCACCTGACCTTGGACTAGGGTCGGGCAATGAGCAGTTCTTC. Translated, it gives CASSPDLGLGSGNEQFF.